This T cell receptor (beta chain) was profiled in a study of cytomegalovirus exposure and HLA in healthy donors. 60 Vbeta and 13 Jbeta primers were used in PCR. Profiled with immunoSEQ multiplex PCR; TCRdb holds only in-frame clones, not every one. The sample has 170,000 or so clones, approximately 86% seen once. Looked up from germline, CDR1 is LGHNA and CDR2 is YNFKEQ. CDR3 length: 17 residues. V lost 3 bases and J lost 0, with 15 bases in between. The sequence was obtained from a woman aged 18-35 years in good health and CMV-seronegative. Sequencing was done on a sample of PBMCs. The rearrangement links TRBV4-2 to TRBJ2-1; D is perhaps TRBD2 (6 bases). CDR3 sequence reads: CASSQAEGVYSYNEQFF. DNA for the CDR3: TGTGCCAGCAGCCAGGCGGAGGGAGTCTACTCCTACAATGAGCAGTTCTTC.